The 18 T cell receptor beta chains given below trace back to one sample, sequenced in a study of T-cell memory formation after mild COVID-19. From the 5' RACE reads, TCRdb called clonotypes with MiXCR, one entry per CDR3 protein. The sample contains hundreds of thousands of distinct CDR3 sequences, 20% to 25% of which appear only once. Sequencing input: PBMCs or a T cell subset sorted from them (not recorded which). These receptors originate from an adult woman who had mild COVID-19 (a few samples of this study predate the infection). Cell type and time point are not known.

This clonotype was observed a handful of times. The V and J genes are TRBV11-2 and TRBJ2-1; D not certain. V lost 5 bases and J 6 bases, leaving 8 bases between the germline ends. The CDR3 covers 12 residues. CDR1 and CDR2 (germline): SGHAT, FQNNGV. The CDR3 nucleotides are TGTGCCAGCAGCCGTGTCCGCAATGAGCAGTTCTTC. It specifies CASSRVRNEQFF.

The chain has TRBV7-6 and TRBJ2-6; unclear D gene. CDR1 is SGHVS and CDR2 is FNYEAQ in the germline V gene. CDR3 length: 17 residues. Trimming stripped 1 base from V and 0 bases from J, with 10 bases between. The CDR3 loop reads CASSLGLLPSGANVLTF. The CDR3 DNA reads TGTGCCAGCAGCTTAGGTCTACTGCCCTCTGGGGCCAACGTCCTGACTTTC.

This clonotype was recorded a few times. V gene TRBV4-1 combines with J gene TRBJ2-7; 10 positions agree with TRBD2. The V segment lost 1 base and the J segment 0 bases; nucleotides outside the gene matches: 9. The length of the CDR3 is 18 residues. CDR1 is MGHRA and CDR2 is YSYEKL in the germline V gene. CDR3 sequence: CASSQALGLAESSYEQYF. CDR3 in DNA: TGCGCCAGCAGCCAAGCGTTAGGACTAGCGGAGAGCTCCTACGAGCAGTACTTC.

This clonotype appeared a few times. The V gene is TRBV29-1, the J gene TRBJ2-1, with TRBD2 matching 7 bases. J gave up 5 bases and V 6 bases, and 10 bases lay outside the gene matches. Germline V gene sequence: CDR1 SQVTM, CDR2 ANQGSEA. The CDR3 has 14 amino acids. CDR3 DNA sequence: TGCAGCGTAAAACGGGCGGGAGAGCACAATGAGCAGTTCTTC. As protein: CSVKRAGEHNEQFF.

The chain joins TRBV24-1 to TRBJ2-7; TRBD1 agrees at 7 bases. Trimming took 5 bases from V and 3 from J; bases not matched to a gene: 3. The CDR3 covers 13 residues. In germline, CDR1 is KGHDR, CDR2 SFDVKD. DNA for the CDR3: TGTGCCACCAGTGCAGGGGGTGGCTACGAGCAGTACTTC. Its protein is CATSAGGGYEQYF.

This clonotype was observed a few times. The chain couples TRBV7-6 to TRBJ1-3, with 7 bases matching TRBD1. V lost 0 bases and J lost 7; bases outside the gene matches: 9. CDR1 and CDR2 from the germline V gene are SGHVS and FNYEAQ. This CDR3 is 16 amino acids long. The CDR3 reads CASSLATGNSGNTIYF. The CDR3 bases are TGTGCCAGCAGCTTAGCGACAGGGAACTCGGGCAACACCATATATTTT.

This clonotype came up many times. The CDR3 reads CASSQGTTGELFF. CDR3 coding DNA: TGTGCCAGCAGCCAAGGGACCACCGGGGAGCTGTTTTTT. V and J are TRBV14 and TRBJ2-2, with D uncertain. CDR1 and CDR2 (germline): SGHDN, FVKESK. This CDR3 contains 13 residues. Between the trimmed V and J ends, which lost 1 base and 4 bases, there was a span of 4 bases.

Written as DNA, the CDR3 is TGTGCCAGCAGCCCAACTAAGCTTAGCTCCTACAATGAGCAGTTCTTC. Residues: CASSPTKLSSYNEQFF. The chain couples TRBV6-5 to TRBJ2-1; D is unresolved. The length of the CDR3 is 16 residues. V lost 6 bases and J lost 0, with 15 bases in between. Germline lookup yields CDR1 MNHEY and CDR2 SVGAGI.

The J gene is TRBJ2-7, the V gene TRBV9; tentative D call: TRBD2 (5 bases). The V end was cut by 0 bases, the J end by 8 bases, with 15 bases between. From germline, CDR1 is SGDLS and CDR2 YYNGEE. This CDR3 is built from 14 residues. The CDR3 DNA sequence: TGTGCCAGCAGCGTAGCGGGGAGACCGGGGAAGCAGTACTTC. Amino acid sequence: CASSVAGRPGKQYF.

There are many counts of this clonotype. The chain joins TRBV9 to TRBJ2-1; no reliable D call. Trimming left V 0 bases short and J 8 bases short, with 12 bases between. CDR3 size: 14 residues. Germline CDR1 is SGDLS and CDR2 is YYNGEE. The CDR3 DNA reads TGTGCCAGCAGCGTAGGATTGCTCGGCGATGAGCAGTTCTTC. Its translation is CASSVGLLGDEQFF.

The chain is built from TRBV6-5 and TRBJ1-1, with D unclear. The V end lost 0 bases, the J end lost 6 bases, and 8 bases lay between the germline ends. Looked up from germline, CDR1 is MNHEY and CDR2 is SVGAGI. The CDR3 is made up of 13 amino acids. In nucleotides, the CDR3 is TGTGCCAGCAGTTACTCCGGGCGGGCTGAAGCTTTCTTT. This translates into CASSYSGRAEAFF.

This chain links TRBV7-9 with TRBJ1-1; D not certain. With 5 bases removed from V and 0 bases from J, the gap between germline ends came to 7 bases. The CDR3 sequence is 13 residues long. Germline values: CDR1 SEHNR, CDR2 FQNEAQ (reference sequence). This chain's CDR3 is CASSPVMNTEAFF. The DNA of the CDR3 is TGTGCCAGCAGCCCAGTTATGAACACTGAAGCTTTCTTT.

This clonotype was counted a single time. The chain has TRBV23-1 and TRBJ1-5; possible D gene TRBD1, 6 bases. TRBV23-1 is an ORF, with its function uncertain. The CDR3 is 14 residues long. Trimming pared 9 bases from V and 6 bases from J, leaving 18 bases between. CDR3 loop: CASPKGQGFQPQHF. CDR3 nucleotide sequence: TGCGCCAGTCCCAAGGGGCAGGGGTTTCAGCCCCAGCATTTT.

The chain uses TRBV5-6 and TRBJ1-4; 9 bases match TRBD1. The V segment lost 4 bases and the J segment 8 bases; nucleotides outside the gene matches: 12. The CDR3 has 16 residues. Germline lookup yields CDR1 SGHDT and CDR2 YYEEEE. The CDR3 protein is CASSAGTGSRREKLFF. The CDR3 DNA reads TGTGCCAGCAGCGCCGGGACAGGGTCGCGGAGAGAAAAACTGTTTTTT.

In DNA form, the CDR3 reads TGCAGTGCTCGTGGACAGCTTGGCACAGATACGCAGTATTTT. It is translated as CSARGQLGTDTQYF. The V gene is TRBV20-1, the J gene TRBJ2-3, with D possibly TRBD1 on 6 matching bases. This CDR3 comprises 14 residues. V was trimmed by 5 bases and J by 1 base, leaving 13 bases between them. CDR1 DFQATT and CDR2 SNEGSKA come from the germline V gene (reference sequence).

This clonotype has just a few counts. The chain is built from TRBV7-2 and TRBJ2-5, with 7 bases fitting TRBD1. V was pared by 5 bases and J by 6 bases, with 15 bases of the junction left unmatched. Germline V gene sequence: CDR1 SGHTA, CDR2 FQGNSA. CDR3 length: 16 residues. CDR3 coding DNA: TGTGCCAGCAGCCGTGAGGGCCTGACAGGGTCGAAGACCCAGTACTTC. Protein: CASSREGLTGSKTQYF.

This chain uses TRBV7-9 with TRBJ1-1, with a tentative D call TRBD1 (5 bases). The germline V and J ends were trimmed by 5 bases and 6 bases, with 13 bases remaining between them. The length of the CDR3 is 13 residues. Germline V gene lookup returns CDR1 SEHNR and CDR2 FQNEAQ (reference sequence). The DNA for the CDR3 is TGTGCCAGCAGCCCTACAGGATTCTCTGAAGCTTTCTTT. This codes for CASSPTGFSEAFF.

This clonotype occurred a few times. This chain joins TRBV7-9 and TRBJ2-1; D tentatively fits TRBD1 or TRBD2 (7 bases each). This CDR3 contains 16 residues. Germline V gives CDR1 SEHNR, CDR2 FQNEAQ (reference sequence). The V gene lost 5 bases and the J gene lost 5 bases, with 19 bases spanning the gap. The CDR3 spells CASSPYPRGGDNEQFF. The CDR3 DNA sequence: TGTGCCAGCAGCCCCTACCCCAGGGGGGGTGACAATGAGCAGTTCTTC.